This T cell receptor (beta chain) was identified during a study of blood T cell repertoires in COVID-19. TCRdb keeps only in-frame clones here, not all; method: immunoSEQ multiplex PCR. The data contain roughly 250,000 clones, approximately 90% of them seen just once; the ten biggest clones take up 0.9% to 1%. The CDR3 spans 13 residues. Germline-derived CDR1 and CDR2 are MNHEY and SVGAGI. V trimming: 6 bases; J trimming: 9 bases; junction bases outside the gene matches: 7. This chain joins TRBV6-5 and TRBJ2-1, with 8 nucleotides matching TRBD2. This receptor was taken from a woman aged 35 to 49 who had recovered from COVID-19. What was sequenced was peripheral blood. For the CDR3, the DNA is TGTGCCAGCAGCACGGGGGGGCGATCTGAGCAGTTCTTC. It specifies CASSTGGRSEQFF.